This T cell receptor (beta chain) was captured in a study of Tregs in tolerant kidney transplant recipients. Germline V lookup: CDR1 SGHNT, CDR2 YENEEA. With 1 base removed from V and 0 bases from J, the gap between germline ends came to 6 bases. There are 15 residues in the CDR3. Using immunoSEQ multiplex PCR, the repertoire was profiled, and TCRdb retains in-frame clones only, with some absent. The table lists 55,000 to 70,000 clones, roughly 85% of them singletons. The receptor was isolated from a human donor who received a combined kidney and bone marrow transplant. The J gene is TRBJ2-2, the V gene TRBV11-3, with D uncertain. Sequenced here: Tregs from blood, sampled before the transplant. The DNA for the CDR3 is TGTGCCAGCAGCTTAGGGGTAACGAACACCGGGGAGCTGTTTTTT. Translated: CASSLGVTNTGELFF.